This entry lists 3 T cell receptor beta chains sequenced from one sample in a study of early T cells in non-severe SARS-CoV-2 infection. TCRdb re-called the 5' RACE reads with MiXCR, one entry per CDR3 protein. The sample has about 130,000 distinct CDR3 sequences, more than 12% seen once. The sample was whole blood. These receptors originate from an adult who was a healthcare worker with PCR-confirmed SARS-CoV-2 infection or an uninfected control (not recorded which).

About this clonotype: A single base separates this from a much larger clone, so it may be a read error. V usage is TRBV12-5 and J usage is TRBJ1-5, with TRBD1 matching over 7 bases. V trimming: 0 bases; J trimming: 4 bases; junction bases outside the gene matches: 6. Germline lookup yields CDR1 LGHNT and CDR2 FRNRAP. The CDR3 consists of 16 residues. The CDR3 region has the DNA TGTGCTAGTGGTTTGGTCCAGGGGGTCCTTAATCAGCCCCAGCATTTT. Protein: CASGLVQGVLNQPQHF.

The chain is built from TRBV10-3 and TRBJ2-7; 7 bases fit TRBD2. V shed 3 bases and J 7 bases; nucleotides not matched to a gene: 15. Germline CDR1 and CDR2: ENHRY and SYGVKD. This CDR3 spans 16 amino acids. CDR3 loop: CAISDTLLAGEGEQYF. The DNA for the CDR3 is TGTGCCATCAGTGATACGCTCCTGGCGGGGGAGGGGGAGCAGTACTTC.

The chain carries TRBV6-1 and TRBJ1-3; a weak D match, TRBD1 (6 bases). V lost 3 bases to trimming and J lost 0 bases, with 9 bases between them. The CDR3 is 15 residues long. CDR1 and CDR2 (germline): MNHNS, SASEGT. In DNA, the CDR3 is TGTGCCAGCAGTGATGACAGGATCTCTGGAAACACCATATATTTT. It specifies CASSDDRISGNTIYF.